The entry below describes one T cell receptor (beta chain). The junction had 12 bases not matched to a gene; V was cut back by 0 bases and J by 13 bases. Germline V gives CDR1 SGHTA, CDR2 FQGNSA. The CDR3 totals 15 residues. These data belong to a study of blood T cell repertoires in COVID-19. Sequencing used immunoSEQ multiplex PCR; TCRdb keeps in-frame clones, though not all of them. The sample yields under 300,000 clones, more than 85% seen once. Participants, roughly 18 to 90 years old, spanned around 26 US areas. Symptom resolution, clearance, or two negative PCRs marked donors in Cohort 3 as recovered.

J is TRBJ1-2 and V is TRBV7-2; 9 positions match TRBD1. The receptor's source is a woman aged 45 to 65 who had recovered from COVID-19. Sequencing was done on a sample of PBMCs or T cells enriched from blood (not recorded which). CDR3 in amino acids: CASSLALWTGDWVTF. CDR3 bases: TGTGCCAGCAGCTTAGCCCTTTGGACAGGGGATTGGGTCACCTTC.